This entry is about one TCR beta chain. Its target is not known. The record originates from a study of T-cell memory formation after mild COVID-19. 5'RACE, which relied on constant-segment primers, yielded TCR alpha and TCR beta cDNA libraries carrying sample barcodes and UMIs. In TCRdb, the 5' RACE reads were re-called with MiXCR into one record per CDR3 protein. The table has about 350,000 distinct CDR3 sequences, approximately 15% seen once; the top ten hold 20% to 25%. Trimming cost V 6 bases and J 8 bases; bases outside gene matches: 7. The length of the CDR3 is 13 residues. Study outcomes and limitations: Among clones contracting day 15 to 85, CD4/CD8 was balanced, whereas later expanders leaned CD4+. CD8+ contracting clones occupied EMRA, while CD4+ ones occupied mainly CM and EM.

The receptor was isolated from a man between 18 and 35 years old who had mild COVID-19 (a few samples of this study predate the infection). Cell type and time point are not known. This chain connects TRBV12-3 or TRBV12-4 to TRBJ2-1; 7 bases agree with TRBD2. The sequenced sample was PBMCs or a T cell subset sorted from them (not recorded which). CDR3 nucleotide sequence: TGTGCCAGCAGCTCCACTAGCGACGATGAGCAGTTCTTC. Protein sequence: CASSSTSDDEQFF.